The 22 T cell receptor beta chains presented below share a single source sample, sequenced in a study of T cell changes during pregnancy in multiple sclerosis. Here immunoSEQ multiplex PCR was the method, and the copy in TCRdb shows in-frame clones only, minus some. The top ten clones hold 1.2% of a sample with some 37,000 clones, roughly 92% of them seen once. Input material: PBMCs (not recorded whether the cells were cultured). The receptors stem from a female donor with multiple sclerosis, enrolled in a pregnancy study.

The V and J genes are TRBV11-2 and TRBJ1-1, with 8 bases fitting TRBD1. The germline CDR1 and CDR2 sequences are SGHAT and FQNNGV. This CDR3 is built from 14 residues. The trim removed 3 bases at V and 3 bases at J, leaving 3 bases unmatched. The CDR3 sequence: CASSFGQGDTEAFF. In DNA, the CDR3 is TGTGCCAGCAGCTTCGGACAGGGAGACACTGAAGCTTTCTTT.

V usage is TRBV9 and J usage is TRBJ2-1; the match to TRBD2 covers 8 bases. The V segment lost 3 bases and the J segment 0 bases; nucleotides outside the gene matches: 2. The CDR3 covers 15 residues. Germline V CDR1 and CDR2: SGDLS, YYNGEE. The CDR3 coding sequence is TGTGCCAGCAGCGCCAGCGGGAGCTCCTACAATGAGCAGTTCTTC. This gives the protein CASSASGSSYNEQFF.

The genes are TRBV28 and TRBJ2-2; the D is unclear. The V end lost 3 bases, the J end lost 0 bases, and 2 bases lay between the germline ends. CDR1 and CDR2 (germline): MDHEN, SYDVKM. The CDR3 loop spans 13 amino acids. CDR3 protein: CASSFTNTGELFF. In DNA form, the CDR3 reads TGTGCCAGCAGTTTCACGAACACCGGGGAGCTGTTTTTT.

The rearrangement uses TRBV14 and TRBJ2-1; 11 positions agree with TRBD2. The ends lost 4 bases at V and 7 bases at J; junction bases unmatched: 9. This CDR3 has 16 amino acids. The germline V gene encodes CDR1 SGHDN and CDR2 FVKESK. Written as DNA, the CDR3 is TGTGCCAGCAGCCCCTTTAGCGGGAGGGCGGAAAATGAGCAGTTCTTC. This gives the protein CASSPFSGRAENEQFF.

V and J are TRBV2 and TRBJ2-3; 10 bases match TRBD2. The CDR3 totals 16 residues. V lost 6 bases, J lost 2 bases, and 8 bases stayed unmatched. Germline CDR1 reads SNHLY; CDR2 reads FYNNEI. The chain's CDR3 is CASSPGAGGYTDTQYF. The CDR3 region has the DNA TGTGCCAGCAGCCCGGGAGCGGGAGGGTACACAGATACGCAGTATTTT.

The chain recombines TRBV19 with TRBJ1-1; the D is unclear. Germline V gene lookup returns CDR1 LNHDA and CDR2 SQIVND (reference sequence). The CDR3 sequence is 18 residues long. V was trimmed by 4 bases and J by 0 bases, leaving 21 bases between them. The CDR3 is CASSTPRGLLLMNTEAFF. CDR3 bases: TGTGCCAGTAGTACCCCCCGGGGTTTACTGCTCATGAACACTGAAGCTTTCTTT.

The CDR3 is CASSRGTGVVDTEAFF. Here the CDR3 DNA reads TGCGCCAGCAGCCGAGGGACAGGGGTCGTCGACACTGAAGCTTTCTTT. V gene TRBV4-3 combines with J gene TRBJ1-1; 10 bases map to TRBD1. Germline trimming cut 4 bases from V and 3 bases from J; bases unmatched to any gene: 8. CDR1 is LGHNA and CDR2 is YSLEER in the germline V gene. This CDR3 is 16 amino acids long.

As for this clone: The sample contains more than one DNA sequence encoding this CDR3. The chain uses TRBV30 and TRBJ2-7, with a possible D match to TRBD1 (7 bases). From germline, CDR1 is GTSNPN and CDR2 SVGIG (reference sequence). V was pared by 3 bases and J by 6 bases, with 21 bases between. This CDR3 comprises 15 residues. The CDR3 DNA reads TGTGCCTGGAGCGCCACCCTTTACCAGGGGGGCGAGCAGTACTTC. Translated, it gives CAWSATLYQGGEQYF.

A few counts support this clone. In DNA form, the CDR3 reads TGTGCCAGCAGCGTGGACTCCTCTGGAAACACCATATATTTT. It encodes CASSVDSSGNTIYF. The chain combines TRBV9 with TRBJ1-3; D unclear. Trimming removed 2 bases from V and 0 bases from J, with 6 bases in between. Germline lookup yields CDR1 SGDLS and CDR2 YYNGEE. The CDR3 totals 14 residues. The whole variable domain, remainder taken from reference TRBV9 and TRBJ1-3, is DSGVTQTPKHLITATGQRVTLRCSPRSGDLSVYWYQQSLDQGLQFLIQYYNGEERAKGNILERFSAQQFPDLHSELNLSSLELGDSALYFCASSVDSSGNTIYFGEGSWLTVV.

The V call is TRBV28, the J call TRBJ1-5, with 10 bases lining up with TRBD1. The V gene end was trimmed by 6 bases and the J gene end by 5 bases; junction bases not matched to a gene: 4. CDR1 and CDR2 from the germline V gene are MDHEN and SYDVKM. The CDR3 sequence is 14 residues long. This CDR3 reads CASRSGTGDQPQHF. In DNA, the CDR3 is TGTGCCAGCAGATCTGGGACAGGGGATCAGCCCCAGCATTTT.

This chain uses TRBV27 with TRBJ1-1; a weak D match, TRBD1 (6 bases). The CDR3 length is 15 residues. The V gene lost 2 bases and the J gene lost 7 bases, with 17 bases spanning the gap. CDR1 and CDR2 from the germline V gene are MNHEY and SMNVEV (reference sequence). CDR3 residues: CASSLIRDTGFEAFF. The CDR3 DNA is TGTGCCAGCAGTTTAATAAGGGATACAGGGTTTGAAGCTTTCTTT.

The chain uses TRBV5-1 and TRBJ1-3, with 9 bases identical to TRBD1. From germline, CDR1 is SGHRS and CDR2 YFSETQ. CDR3 length equals 16 residues. Germline trimming cut 3 bases from V and 0 bases from J; bases unmatched to any gene: 4. In DNA, the CDR3 is TGCGCCAGCAGCTGGGGACAGGGAATCTCTGGAAACACCATATATTTT. Protein product: CASSWGQGISGNTIYF. Full variable domain (outside the CDR3, taken from reference TRBV5-1 and TRBJ1-3): KAGVTQTPRYLIKTRGQQVTLSCSPISGHRSVSWYQQTPGQGLQFLFEYFSETQRNKGNFPGRFSGRQFSNSRSEMNVSTLELGDSALYLCASSWGQGISGNTIYFGEGSWLTVV.

This clone was counted a single time. V usage is TRBV28 and J usage is TRBJ2-7, with D tentatively TRBD2 (6 bases). The germline V gene has CDR1 MDHEN and CDR2 SYDVKM. The V end lost 6 bases, the J end lost 5 bases, and 20 bases lay between the germline ends. This CDR3 has 15 amino acids. In DNA form, the CDR3 reads TGTGCCAGCAGCTCCTCGGGAGTGGAAAGCCACGAGCAGTACTTC. Translation: CASSSSGVESHEQYF.

The rearrangement links TRBV19 to TRBJ1-1; D not certain. Germline V gives CDR1 LNHDA, CDR2 SQIVND (reference sequence). Trimming took 6 bases from V and 5 from J, leaving 16 bases between them. There are 14 residues in the CDR3. CDR3 sequence (DNA): TGTGCCAGTAGCGGCTCCAGCGGAAAAACTGAAGCTTTCTTT. This translates into CASSGSSGKTEAFF. The full variable domain, completed using reference TRBV19 and TRBJ1-1, is DGGITQSPKYLFRKEGQNVTLSCEQNLNHDAMYWYRQDPGQGLRLIYYSQIVNDFQKGDIAEGYSVSREKKESFPLTVTSAQKNPTAFYLCASSGSSGKTEAFFGQGTRLTVV.

The gene calls are TRBV18 and TRBJ2-7, with D perhaps TRBD1 (5 bases). Germline V CDR1 and CDR2: KGHSH, LQKENI. Trimming left V 4 bases short and J 3 bases short, with 10 bases between. This CDR3 spans 13 amino acids. The CDR3 sequence: CASSLGQDYEQYF. DNA for the CDR3: TGTGCCAGCTCACTGGGGCAGGACTACGAGCAGTACTTC.

The V and J genes are TRBV2 and TRBJ1-1; TRBD1 matches at 11 bases. This CDR3 spans 19 amino acids. Germline V gene lookup returns CDR1 SNHLY and CDR2 FYNNEI. The junction had 16 bases not matched to a gene; V was cut back by 3 bases and J by 4 bases. This CDR3 reads CASSDLVFGQGAPGTEAFF. The DNA of the CDR3 is TGTGCCAGCAGTGACTTGGTATTCGGACAGGGGGCGCCCGGCACTGAAGCTTTCTTT. Supplemented by reference TRBV2 and TRBJ1-1, the full variable domain reads EPEVTQTPSHQVTQMGQEVILRCVPISNHLYFYWYRQILGQKVEFLVSFYNNEISEKSEIFDDQFSVERPDGSNFTLKIRSTKLEDSAMYFCASSDLVFGQGAPGTEAFFGQGTRLTVV.

The chain recombines TRBV5-4 with TRBJ2-3; maybe TRBD1 (5 bases). CDR1 is SGHNT and CDR2 is YYREEE in the germline V gene (reference sequence). The CDR3 has 14 residues. V was pared by 0 bases and J by 4 bases, with 9 bases between. CDR3 sequence reads: CASSLGGDADTQYF. CDR3 nucleotide sequence: TGTGCCAGCAGCTTGGGGGGCGACGCAGATACGCAGTATTTT.

The V gene is TRBV28, the J gene TRBJ2-1, with 7 bases lining up with TRBD1. This CDR3 spans 15 amino acids. The junction had 5 bases not matched to a gene; V was cut back by 5 bases and J by 1 base. Germline lookup yields CDR1 MDHEN and CDR2 SYDVKM. This chain's CDR3 is CASSPGQWSYNEQFF. CDR3 DNA sequence: TGTGCCAGCAGTCCGGGACAGTGGTCCTACAATGAGCAGTTCTTC.

CDR3 sequence reads: CASSKAGVNTQYF. CDR3 nucleotide sequence: TGTGCCAGCAGCAAAGCGGGAGTAAATACGCAGTATTTT. The chain is built from TRBV5-6 and TRBJ2-3, with TRBD2 identical over 8 bases. The CDR3 is 13 amino acids. The V segment lost 4 bases and the J segment 7 bases; nucleotides outside the gene matches: 5. Germline V CDR1 and CDR2: SGHDT, YYEEEE.

This clone was picked up one time. The rearrangement uses TRBV7-2 and TRBJ2-7; TRBD1 aligns across 8 bases. The germline CDR1 and CDR2 sequences are SGHTA and FQGNSA. The CDR3 covers 14 residues. J was trimmed by 2 bases and V by 5 bases; bases with no gene match: 5. The CDR3 protein is CASSPQTGAYEQYF. Here the CDR3 DNA reads TGTGCCAGCAGCCCCCAGACAGGGGCCTACGAGCAGTACTTC.

The rearrangement links TRBV7-9 to TRBJ2-7; TRBD2 agrees at 7 bases. Trimming cost V 5 bases and J 3 bases; bases outside gene matches: 7. CDR1 SEHNR and CDR2 FQNEAQ come from the germline V gene (reference sequence). This CDR3 has 14 residues. As DNA, the CDR3 is TGTGCCAGCAGCCGTGGGCGGGAGATCTACGAGCAGTACTTC. This translates into CASSRGREIYEQYF.

The V and J genes are TRBV6-1 and TRBJ2-7, with a tentative D call TRBD1 (6 bases). Germline-derived CDR1 and CDR2 are MNHNS and SASEGT. The CDR3 runs 15 residues. The V gene lost 3 bases and the J gene lost 1 base, with 13 bases spanning the gap. This chain's CDR3 is CASSDRGKASYEQYF. The CDR3 coding sequence is TGTGCCAGCAGTGATAGGGGGAAAGCGTCCTACGAGCAGTACTTC.